This T cell receptor beta chain was observed in a study of control samples from healthy donors and cancer patients. Libraries were prepared by immunoSEQ multiplex PCR; TCRdb keeps only in-frame clonotypes and omits some of them. The sample shows approximately 97,000 clones, 85% of them seen only once. The length of the CDR3 is 11 residues. Germline loops: CDR1 SGHTA, CDR2 FQGTGA. The ends were cut back, 3 bases at V and 6 bases at J, with 3 bases in the middle. This clone has a handful of counts. The sample taken for sequencing was blood. The rearrangement links TRBV7-3 to TRBJ2-1, with D unclear. The TCR sequence derives from a young man in good health. The DNA of the CDR3 is TGTGCCAGCAGCTTGGGCAATGAGCAGTTCTTC. Amino acid sequence: CASSLGNEQFF.